The TCR beta chain described here comes from a study of Ad26.COV2.S vaccination and SARS-CoV-2 variants. Study at large: Ad26.COV2.S shots went into the muscle once or twice, 56 days apart. Study-wide results and caveats: Substantial breadth was reported for post-vaccination spike-specific CD8+ and CD4+ T cells.

Treatment of the sample: roughly 19 received Ad26.COV2.S at low or high dose, single or two shots; roughly 5 received placebo; per-sample allocation not given. Samples analyzed were those drawn on day 63 after the first vaccine or placebo injection. An adult aged 18-55 years in Boston served as the donor. Vaccine was an Ad26 vector expressing Wuhan-strain SARS-CoV-2 spike. After removal of 6 bases from V and 4 bases from J, the junction contained 6 bases not matched to a gene. Germline CDR1 SNHLY, CDR2 FYNNEI. The length of the CDR3 is 14 residues. In the case of this clone: The antigen remains unidentified.

Here immunoSEQ multiplex PCR was the method, and the copy in TCRdb shows in-frame clones only, minus some. The profile shows 300,000 to 500,000 clones, about nine tenths of them singletons. This chain joins TRBV2 and TRBJ2-3, with TRBD1 matching over 8 bases. Sequencing was performed on peripheral blood, taken in a trial of Ad26.COV2.S vaccine versus placebo. The sequence was collected from a person between 18 and 60 years old who received the Ad26.COV2.S COVID-19 vaccine or a placebo. The CDR3 DNA follows: TGTGCCAGCAGATCAGGGGGCGCGTCAGATACGCAGTATTTT. Its translation: CASRSGGASDTQYF.